Shown below are 8 T cell receptor beta chains from a single sample sequenced in a study of Ad26.COV2.S vaccination and SARS-CoV-2 variants. This table comes from immunoSEQ multiplex PCR, and its TCRdb copy is limited to in-frame clones, with some not included. The sample lists about 390,000 clones, about 88% occurring once. This sample's treatment: around 19 received Ad26.COV2.S at low or high dose, single or two shots; 5 received placebo; per-sample allocation not given. Sampling was performed 63 days after the first vaccine or placebo injection. The sample here was peripheral blood, taken in a trial of Ad26.COV2.S vaccine versus placebo. The receptors shown here come from a person aged 18 to 65 who received the Ad26.COV2.S COVID-19 vaccine or a placebo.

J is TRBJ1-2 and V is TRBV2; TRBD1 might be the D (6 bases). CDR1 is SNHLY and CDR2 is FYNNEI in the germline V gene. The CDR3 runs to 14 residues. Trimming removed 7 bases from V and 4 bases from J, with 16 bases in between. The CDR3 DNA reads TGTGCCAGCAACGGACGGACAGACCTCTATGGCTACACCTTC. It specifies CASNGRTDLYGYTF. Complete variable domain (other parts from reference TRBV2 and TRBJ1-2): EPEVTQTPSHQVTQMGQEVILRCVPISNHLYFYWYRQILGQKVEFLVSFYNNEISEKSEIFDDQFSVERPDGSNFTLKIRSTKLEDSAMYFCASNGRTDLYGYTFGSGTRLTVV.

The chain has TRBV5-1 and TRBJ1-6, with 7 bases identical to TRBD1. J gave up 9 bases and V 3 bases, and 6 bases lay outside the gene matches. This CDR3 is built from 14 residues. The germline CDR1 and CDR2 sequences are SGHRS and YFSETQ. CDR3 sequence reads: CASSSTQGPSPLHF. The CDR3 region has the DNA TGCGCCAGCAGCTCTACACAGGGGCCTTCACCCCTCCACTTT.

The CDR3 nucleotides are TGTGCCAGCAGCGCATCCCACAGGGGAGAGACCCAGTACTTC. It encodes CASSASHRGETQYF. V is TRBV5-6 and J is TRBJ2-5, with TRBD1 matching over 7 bases. CDR1 and CDR2 (germline): SGHDT, YYEEEE. The CDR3 spans 14 residues. Losses at the gene ends were 4 bases for V and 4 bases for J; bases not matched to a gene: 7.

This rearrangement joins TRBV6-1 to TRBJ2-1; 8 nucleotides line up with TRBD2. Per germline, CDR1 MNHNS and CDR2 SASEGT. There are 16 residues in the CDR3. V dropped 4 bases and J dropped 5; count of bases not matched to a gene: 10. The DNA for the CDR3 is TGTGCCAGCAGTGCTTCTAGGGGGACTAGAAACAATGAGCAGTTCTTC. Translation: CASSASRGTRNNEQFF.

The J gene is TRBJ1-5, the V gene TRBV28, with D perhaps TRBD1 (5 bases). Germline V gene data show CDR1 as MDHEN and CDR2 as SYDVKM. The CDR3 has 14 residues. Trimming stripped 6 bases from V and 0 bases from J, with 9 bases between. This CDR3 reads CASRSGYSNQPQHF. CDR3 nucleotide sequence: TGTGCCAGCAGATCAGGGTATAGCAATCAGCCCCAGCATTTT.

The count of this clone is one. V usage is TRBV6-6 and J usage is TRBJ1-6; no definite D call. V lost 5 bases to trimming and J lost 9 bases, with 11 bases between them. Germline CDR1 and CDR2: MNHNY and SVGAGI (reference sequence). CDR3 length equals 13 residues. This chain's CDR3 is CASSQRGGSPLHF. CDR3 nucleotide sequence: TGTGCCAGCAGTCAACGAGGCGGTTCACCCCTCCACTTT.

The rearrangement joins TRBV5-4 to TRBJ2-2; 7 bases agree with TRBD1. Germline V gives CDR1 SGHNT, CDR2 YYREEE (reference sequence). V shed 4 bases and J 1 base; nucleotides not matched to a gene: 4. This CDR3 contains 15 residues. The CDR3 region is CASSRDSKNTGELFF. For the CDR3, the DNA is TGTGCCAGCAGCAGGGACAGTAAGAACACCGGGGAGCTGTTTTTT.

This clone turned up a few times. This chain uses TRBV3-1 (or the pseudogene TRBV3-2) with TRBJ1-1; the D is unclear. CDR1 and CDR2 from the germline V gene are LGHDT and YNNKEL (reference sequence). The CDR3 is made up of 12 amino acids. The V end was cut by 0 bases, the J end by 9 bases, with 8 bases between. The CDR3 protein is CASSQEGGKAFF. The CDR3 region has the DNA TGTGCCAGCAGCCAAGAAGGCGGGAAAGCTTTCTTT.